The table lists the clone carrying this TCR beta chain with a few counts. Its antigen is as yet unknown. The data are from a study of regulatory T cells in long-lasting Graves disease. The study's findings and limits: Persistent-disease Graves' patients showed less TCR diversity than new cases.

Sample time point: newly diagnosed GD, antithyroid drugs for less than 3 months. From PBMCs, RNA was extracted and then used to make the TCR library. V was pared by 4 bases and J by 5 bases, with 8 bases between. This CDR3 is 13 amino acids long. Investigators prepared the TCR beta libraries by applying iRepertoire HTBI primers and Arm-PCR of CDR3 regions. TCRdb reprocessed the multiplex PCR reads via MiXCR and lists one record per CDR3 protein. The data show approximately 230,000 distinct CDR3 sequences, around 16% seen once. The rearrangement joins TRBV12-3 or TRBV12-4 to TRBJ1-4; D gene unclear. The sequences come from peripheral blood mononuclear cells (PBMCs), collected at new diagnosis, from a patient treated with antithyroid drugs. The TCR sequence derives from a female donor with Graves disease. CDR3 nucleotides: TGTGCCAGCAGTTATCTACGAAATGAAAAACTGTTTTTT. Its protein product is CASSYLRNEKLFF.